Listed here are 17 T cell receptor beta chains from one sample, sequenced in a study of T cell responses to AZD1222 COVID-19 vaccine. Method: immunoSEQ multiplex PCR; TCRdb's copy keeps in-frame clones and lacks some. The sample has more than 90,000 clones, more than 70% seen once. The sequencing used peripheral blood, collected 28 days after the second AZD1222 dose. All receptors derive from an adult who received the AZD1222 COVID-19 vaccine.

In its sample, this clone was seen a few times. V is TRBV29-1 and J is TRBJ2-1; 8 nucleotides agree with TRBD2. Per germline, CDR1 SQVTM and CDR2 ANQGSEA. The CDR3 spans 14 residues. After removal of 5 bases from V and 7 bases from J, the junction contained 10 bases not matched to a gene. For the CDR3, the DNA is TGCAGCGTTTTGGGAGCGGGAGAGGGTAATGAGCAGTTCTTC. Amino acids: CSVLGAGEGNEQFF.

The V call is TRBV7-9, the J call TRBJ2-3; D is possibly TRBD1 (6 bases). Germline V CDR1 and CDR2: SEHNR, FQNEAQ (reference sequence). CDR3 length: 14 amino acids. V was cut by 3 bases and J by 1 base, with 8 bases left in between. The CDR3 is CASSLGTRTDTQYF. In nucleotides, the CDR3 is TGTGCCAGCAGCTTGGGGACACGCACAGATACGCAGTATTTT.

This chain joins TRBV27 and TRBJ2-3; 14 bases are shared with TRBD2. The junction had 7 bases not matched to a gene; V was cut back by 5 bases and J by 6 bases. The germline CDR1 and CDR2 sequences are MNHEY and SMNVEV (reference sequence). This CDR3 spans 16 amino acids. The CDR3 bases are TGTGCCAGCAGTCTTCCGGGACTAGCGGGAGTGGATACGCAGTATTTT. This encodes CASSLPGLAGVDTQYF.

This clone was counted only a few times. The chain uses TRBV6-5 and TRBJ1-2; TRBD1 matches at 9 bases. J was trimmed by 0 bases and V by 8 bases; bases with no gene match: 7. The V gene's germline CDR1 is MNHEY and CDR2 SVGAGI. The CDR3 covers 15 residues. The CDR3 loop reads CASSQDRGANYGYTF. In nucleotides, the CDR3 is TGTGCCAGCTCCCAGGACAGGGGAGCTAACTATGGCTACACCTTC.

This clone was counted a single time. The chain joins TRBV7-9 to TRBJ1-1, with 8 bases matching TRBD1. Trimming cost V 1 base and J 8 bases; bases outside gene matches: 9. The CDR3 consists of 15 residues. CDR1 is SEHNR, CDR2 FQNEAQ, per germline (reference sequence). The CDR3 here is CASSLEGQGASEAFF. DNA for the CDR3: TGTGCCAGCAGCTTAGAGGGGCAGGGGGCTTCAGAAGCTTTCTTT.

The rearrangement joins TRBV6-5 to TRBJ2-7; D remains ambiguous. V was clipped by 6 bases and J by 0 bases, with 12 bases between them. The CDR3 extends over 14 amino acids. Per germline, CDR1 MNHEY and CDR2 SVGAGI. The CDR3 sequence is CASSRMGSSYEQYF. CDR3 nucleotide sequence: TGTGCCAGCAGCCGCATGGGGTCCTCCTACGAGCAGTACTTC.

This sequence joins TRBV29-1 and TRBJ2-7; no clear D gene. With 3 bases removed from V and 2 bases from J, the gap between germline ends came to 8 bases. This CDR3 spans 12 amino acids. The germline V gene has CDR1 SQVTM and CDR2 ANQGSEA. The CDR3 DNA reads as TGCAGCGTTGAGGACGGTACCTACGAGCAGTACTTC. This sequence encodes CSVEDGTYEQYF.

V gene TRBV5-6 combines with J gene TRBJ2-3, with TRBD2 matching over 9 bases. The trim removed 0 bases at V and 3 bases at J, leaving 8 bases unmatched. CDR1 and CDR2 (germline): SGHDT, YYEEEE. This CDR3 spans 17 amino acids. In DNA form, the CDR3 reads TGTGCCAGCAGCTTGGATGGGGCGGGGGGGCCAACAGATACGCAGTATTTT. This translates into CASSLDGAGGPTDTQYF.

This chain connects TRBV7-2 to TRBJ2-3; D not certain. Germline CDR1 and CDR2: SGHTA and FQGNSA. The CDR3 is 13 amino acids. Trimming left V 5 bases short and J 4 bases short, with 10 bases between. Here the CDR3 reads CASSVRDPDTQYF. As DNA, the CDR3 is TGTGCCAGCAGCGTACGAGACCCAGATACGCAGTATTTT.

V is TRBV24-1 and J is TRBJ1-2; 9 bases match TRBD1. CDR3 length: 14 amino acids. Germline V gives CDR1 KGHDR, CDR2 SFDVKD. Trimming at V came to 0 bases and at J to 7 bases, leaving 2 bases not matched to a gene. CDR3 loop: CATSDLDRGFGYTF. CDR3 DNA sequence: TGTGCCACCAGTGATTTGGACAGGGGGTTTGGCTACACCTTC.

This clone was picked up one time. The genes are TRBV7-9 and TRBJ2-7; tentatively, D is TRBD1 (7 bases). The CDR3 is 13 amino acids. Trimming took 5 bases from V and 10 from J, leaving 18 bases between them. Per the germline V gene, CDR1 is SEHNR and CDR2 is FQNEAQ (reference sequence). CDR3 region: CASSPSDRVTQYF. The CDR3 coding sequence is TGTGCCAGCAGCCCTAGCGACAGGGTCACTCAGTACTTC.

CDR3 in amino acids: CASSQIRGRRETQYF. In nucleotides, the CDR3 is TGTGCCAGCAGCCAGATAAGAGGGCGCAGGGAGACCCAGTACTTC. The V and J genes are TRBV3-1 (or the pseudogene TRBV3-2) and TRBJ2-5; a weak D match, TRBD2 (5 bases). This CDR3 comprises 15 residues. V was shortened by 3 bases and J by 5 bases, with 16 bases between the two germline ends. The V gene's germline CDR1 is LGHDT and CDR2 YNNKEL (reference sequence).

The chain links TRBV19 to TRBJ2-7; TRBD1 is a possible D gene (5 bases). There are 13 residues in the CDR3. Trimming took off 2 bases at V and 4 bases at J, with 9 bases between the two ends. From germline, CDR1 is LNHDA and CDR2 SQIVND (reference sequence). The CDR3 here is CASSITGDYEQYF. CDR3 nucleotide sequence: TGTGCCAGTAGTATAACAGGAGATTACGAGCAGTACTTC.

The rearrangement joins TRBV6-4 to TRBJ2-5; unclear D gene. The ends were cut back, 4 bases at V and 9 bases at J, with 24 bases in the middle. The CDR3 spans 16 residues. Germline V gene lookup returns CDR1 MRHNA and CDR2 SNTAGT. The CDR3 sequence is CASSAQPPSGPTAQYF. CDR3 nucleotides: TGTGCCAGCAGTGCCCAGCCCCCCTCCGGACCGACGGCCCAGTACTTC.

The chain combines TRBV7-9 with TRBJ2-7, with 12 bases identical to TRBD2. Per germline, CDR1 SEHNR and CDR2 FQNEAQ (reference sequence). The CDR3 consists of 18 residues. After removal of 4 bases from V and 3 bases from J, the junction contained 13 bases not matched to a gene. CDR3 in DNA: TGTGCCAGCAGCTCCACAGGGGTGAGGACTAGCGGGGACTACGAGCAGTACTTC. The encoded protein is CASSSTGVRTSGDYEQYF. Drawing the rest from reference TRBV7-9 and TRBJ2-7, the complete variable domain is DTGVSQNPRHKITKRGQNVTFRCDPISEHNRLYWYRQTLGQGPEFLTYFQNEAQLEKSRLLSDRFSAERPKGSFSTLEIQRTEQGDSAMYLCASSSTGVRTSGDYEQYFGPGTRLTVT.

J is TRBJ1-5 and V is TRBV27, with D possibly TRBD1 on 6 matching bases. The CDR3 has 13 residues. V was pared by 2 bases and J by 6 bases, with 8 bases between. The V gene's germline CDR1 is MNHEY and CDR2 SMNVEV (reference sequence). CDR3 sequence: CASSLTGIQPQHF. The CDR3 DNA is TGTGCCAGCAGTTTAACAGGGATTCAGCCCCAGCATTTT.

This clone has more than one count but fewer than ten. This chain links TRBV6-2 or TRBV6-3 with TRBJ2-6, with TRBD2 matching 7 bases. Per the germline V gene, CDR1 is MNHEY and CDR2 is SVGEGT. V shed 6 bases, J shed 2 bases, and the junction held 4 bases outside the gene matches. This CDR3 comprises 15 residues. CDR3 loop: CASSASGTGANVLTF. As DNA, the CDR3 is TGTGCCAGCAGCGCTAGCGGAACTGGGGCCAACGTCCTGACTTTC.